Below, 12 T cell receptor beta chains from the same sample are listed, as sequenced in a study of graft-versus-host responses after intestinal transplantation. These TCRs are of unknown antigen specificity. Profiled with immunoSEQ multiplex PCR; TCRdb holds only in-frame clones, not every one. Of about 120,000 clones listed, 90% are singletons. Sequencing was performed on unstimulated CD4+ T cells sorted from spleen or lymph node cells, taken before intestinal transplant. The receptors here all came from a human donor who received an intestinal transplant.

This clone was counted a single time. This sequence joins TRBV7-2 and TRBJ2-3, with D unclear. The CDR3 spans 15 residues. Germline V gene sequence: CDR1 SGHTA, CDR2 FQGNSA. V was clipped by 2 bases and J by 4 bases, with 13 bases between them. The DNA of the CDR3 is TGTGCCAGCAGCTTAATATTACCGACACCAGATACGCAGTATTTT. It yields the protein CASSLILPTPDTQYF.

This rearrangement joins TRBV6-5 to TRBJ2-1, with TRBD2 matching 9 bases. This CDR3 is 15 amino acids long. Trimming removed 3 bases from V and 5 bases from J; junction bases left unmatched: 5. Germline values: CDR1 MNHEY, CDR2 SVGAGI. The CDR3 DNA reads as TGTGCCAGCAGTTATCAGCGGGGGGCCCACAATGAGCAGTTCTTC. It encodes CASSYQRGAHNEQFF.

The genes are TRBV5-1 and TRBJ2-1; D is unresolved. CDR1 is SGHRS, CDR2 YFSETQ, per germline. Trimming removed 2 bases at V and 0 bases at J, with 9 bases between. The CDR3 is 15 residues long. The CDR3 nucleotides read TGCGCCAGCAGCTTTGACCCTAGCTCCTACAATGAGCAGTTCTTC. It codes for CASSFDPSSYNEQFF.

This clone was detected only once. V is TRBV6-6 and J is TRBJ1-5; D is perhaps TRBD1 (6 bases). This CDR3 has 13 residues. The V and J ends lost 6 bases and 5 bases respectively, with 11 bases between them. The germline V gene encodes CDR1 MNHNY and CDR2 SVGAGI (reference sequence). CDR3 protein: CASSRDKYQPQHF. The DNA of the CDR3 is TGTGCCAGCAGCCGGGACAAGTATCAGCCCCAGCATTTT.

The rearrangement joins TRBV5-1 to TRBJ2-5; possibly TRBD2 for D (7 bases). CDR1 is SGHRS, CDR2 YFSETQ, per germline. CDR3 length: 16 residues. Trimming stripped 2 bases from V and 5 bases from J, with 19 bases between. The chain's CDR3 is CASSFLKGEGDETQYF. The CDR3 DNA reads TGCGCCAGCAGCTTTTTAAAGGGGGAGGGAGATGAGACCCAGTACTTC.

The chain carries TRBV6-5 and TRBJ1-1; D possibly corresponds to TRBD1 (6 bases). CDR3 size: 15 residues. Germline values: CDR1 MNHEY, CDR2 SVGAGI. Trimming took 2 bases from V and 4 from J, leaving 14 bases between them. CDR3: CASSYTGQSSTEAFF. The DNA of the CDR3 is TGTGCCAGCAGTTACACTGGACAGTCAAGCACTGAAGCTTTCTTT.

The V gene is TRBV27, the J gene TRBJ2-7; tentative D call: TRBD1 (6 bases). Trimming removed 6 bases from V and 3 bases from J, with 21 bases in between. The germline V gene has CDR1 MNHEY and CDR2 SMNVEV (reference sequence). CDR3 length equals 16 residues. CDR3 DNA: TGTGCCAGCAGCCGTTCCGACACAGGGTTGGGCTACGAGCAGTACTTC. This encodes CASSRSDTGLGYEQYF.

The chain employs TRBV7-3 and TRBJ1-5; D remains unclear. Germline loops: CDR1 SGHTA, CDR2 FQGTGA. This CDR3 contains 13 residues. Trimming left V 1 base short and J 7 bases short, with 8 bases between. The CDR3: CASSLSPGQPQHF. The CDR3 DNA reads as TGTGCCAGCAGCTTAAGTCCGGGGCAGCCCCAGCATTTT.

This clone was seen just once. This chain uses TRBV11-3 with TRBJ1-3; 7 nucleotides line up with TRBD1. V shed 8 bases, J shed 2 bases, and the junction held 3 bases outside the gene matches. CDR3 length equals 13 residues. Looked up from germline, CDR1 is SGHNT and CDR2 is YENEEA. CDR3 sequence: CASSTGPGNTIYF. The CDR3 nucleotides are TGTGCCAGCTCGACAGGGCCTGGAAACACCATATATTTT.

The gene calls are TRBV29-1 and TRBJ2-7; TRBD1 agrees at 10 bases. The CDR3 runs 15 residues. In germline, CDR1 is SQVTM, CDR2 ANQGSEA. V trimming: 1 base; J trimming: 3 bases; junction bases outside the gene matches: 6. Here the CDR3 DNA reads TGCAGCGTTGAAGTGGGCGACAGGGGGCTCTACGAGCAGTACTTC. This gives the protein CSVEVGDRGLYEQYF.

V usage is TRBV9 and J usage is TRBJ2-5; 7 nucleotides match TRBD2. The CDR3 has 13 amino acids. The trim removed 4 bases at V and 5 bases at J, leaving 5 bases unmatched. Germline loops: CDR1 SGDLS, CDR2 YYNGEE. CDR3: CASSRTSFETQYF. In DNA, the CDR3 is TGTGCCAGCAGCAGGACTAGTTTTGAGACCCAGTACTTC.

The chain combines TRBV5-1 with TRBJ1-1, with 7 nucleotides matching TRBD1. The germline CDR1 and CDR2 sequences are SGHRS and YFSETQ. The CDR3 covers 14 residues. With V trimmed by 0 bases and J by 9 bases, 8 bases remained unmatched. The CDR3 is CASSLGLWDRQAFF. CDR3 bases: TGCGCCAGCAGCTTGGGTCTCTGGGACAGACAAGCTTTCTTT.